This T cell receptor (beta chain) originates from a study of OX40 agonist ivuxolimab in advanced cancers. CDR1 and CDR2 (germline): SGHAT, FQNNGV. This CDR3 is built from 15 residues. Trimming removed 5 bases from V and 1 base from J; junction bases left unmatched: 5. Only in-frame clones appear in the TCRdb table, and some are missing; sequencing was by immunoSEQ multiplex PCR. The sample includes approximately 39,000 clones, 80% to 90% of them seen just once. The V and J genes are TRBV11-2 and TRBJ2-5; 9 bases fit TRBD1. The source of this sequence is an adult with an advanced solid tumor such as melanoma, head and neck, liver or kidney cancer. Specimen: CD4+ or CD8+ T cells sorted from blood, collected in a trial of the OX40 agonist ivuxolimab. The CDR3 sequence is CASSPRTGAQETQYF. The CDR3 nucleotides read TGTGCCAGCAGCCCCCGGACAGGGGCCCAAGAGACCCAGTACTTC.